The rows below give T cell receptor beta chains drawn from one sample of a study of blood T cell repertoires in COVID-19. The data were produced by immunoSEQ multiplex PCR, yet TCRdb's version contains in-frame clones alone and is incomplete. The sample includes 190,000 or so clones, over 75% of them seen just once. The sequencing input was peripheral blood. These receptors came from a man aged 35-49 years with active or convalescent COVID-19. The conserved cysteine and the conserved F or W are not part of the CDR3 here. The order of the fields is V gene, J gene, CDR3 protein.

v_call: TRBV9
j_call: TRBJ2-1
cdr3_aa: ASSVDRAPYNEQF

v_call: TRBV7-2
j_call: TRBJ2-7
cdr3_aa: ASSLSGKGYEQY

v_call: TRBV30
j_call: TRBJ2-7
cdr3_aa: AWSVPGAAGGPYEQY

v_call: TRBV12-3/TRBV12-4
j_call: TRBJ2-7
cdr3_aa: ASSSDRGSEQY

v_call: TRBV9
j_call: TRBJ2-1
cdr3_aa: ASSVDTHNEQF

v_call: TRBV19
j_call: TRBJ1-5
cdr3_aa: ASSIDPITARGNQPQH

v_call: TRBV7-9
j_call: TRBJ2-2
cdr3_aa: ATDRNKATGELF

v_call: TRBV5-6
j_call: TRBJ2-7
cdr3_aa: ASSGGQGNLWEQY

v_call: TRBV7-6
j_call: TRBJ1-5
cdr3_aa: ASSPRQAGGNQPQH

v_call: TRBV15
j_call: TRBJ1-4
cdr3_aa: ATSSLHRRGEKLF

v_call: TRBV7-2
j_call: TRBJ2-1
cdr3_aa: ASSLGGPDEQF

v_call: TRBV15
j_call: TRBJ1-6
cdr3_aa: ATSRGFQQASPLH

v_call: TRBV9
j_call: TRBJ1-1
cdr3_aa: ASSLSRGTEAF

v_call: TRBV12-3/TRBV12-4
j_call: TRBJ2-2
cdr3_aa: ASSARGTGELF

v_call: TRBV3-1/TRBV3-2
j_call: TRBJ1-3
cdr3_aa: ASSQAWGPGNTIY

v_call: TRBV7-3
j_call: TRBJ1-1
cdr3_aa: ASSFDRDTEAF

v_call: TRBV3-1/TRBV3-2
j_call: TRBJ2-7
cdr3_aa: ASSQRSGTGSHEQY

v_call: TRBV28
j_call: TRBJ1-2
cdr3_aa: AGGPSGQHQGYT

v_call: TRBV25-1
j_call: TRBJ1-2
cdr3_aa: ASSESGPGSNYGYT

v_call: TRBV6-5
j_call: TRBJ1-1
cdr3_aa: ATLGQKNTEAF

v_call: TRBV6-5
j_call: TRBJ2-3
cdr3_aa: ASSYSSDTQY

v_call: TRBV7-2
j_call: TRBJ2-3
cdr3_aa: ASSLERSNTQY

v_call: TRBV6-5
j_call: TRBJ1-1
cdr3_aa: ASRRPGRGTEAF

v_call: TRBV5-1
j_call: TRBJ2-1
cdr3_aa: ASSLEGQHRWGNEQF

v_call: TRBV11-2
j_call: TRBJ1-3
cdr3_aa: ASSLVRGGGNTIY

v_call: TRBV2
j_call: TRBJ2-1
cdr3_aa: ASVQEVAYNEQF

v_call: TRBV11-3
j_call: TRBJ2-1
cdr3_aa: ASSLDIPGQGRGNEQF

v_call: TRBV7-3
j_call: TRBJ2-1
cdr3_aa: ASSLSGGPYNEQF

v_call: TRBV14
j_call: TRBJ2-7
cdr3_aa: ASSQLRGYEQY

v_call: TRBV6-5
j_call: TRBJ1-5
cdr3_aa: ASSSLGQNQPQH

v_call: TRBV27
j_call: TRBJ2-7
cdr3_aa: ASSHLLAGGPRYEQY

v_call: TRBV6-8
j_call: TRBJ1-1
cdr3_aa: ASSYEREEAF

v_call: TRBV2
j_call: TRBJ1-3
cdr3_aa: ASSSDRGSGNTIY

v_call: TRBV6-5
j_call: TRBJ1-3
cdr3_aa: ASSTGQGRNTIY

v_call: TRBV5-4
j_call: TRBJ2-1
cdr3_aa: ASSLNSGSYNEQF

v_call: TRBV23-1
j_call: TRBJ2-2
cdr3_aa: ASSQSMWDILKDTGELF

v_call: TRBV5-4
j_call: TRBJ2-3
cdr3_aa: ASSRGAGGRADTQY